The 10 T cell receptor beta chains in this list originate from one sample, sequenced in a study of T cell repertoires in cytomegalovirus infection. TCRdb independently ran MiXCR on the reads; one entry per CDR3 protein. The table lists over 55,000 distinct CDR3 sequences, 20% to 25% of them singletons. These receptors have no known antigen. This specimen consisted of CD8+ T cells from cultured PBMCs, obtained from culture after CMV antigen stimulation. The source is a human donor in good health (CMV status not recorded). Some clones in this sample may be carry-over from other donors' samples.

This clonotype has a handful of counts. This rearrangement joins TRBV2 to TRBJ1-1; 9 bases agree with TRBD1. Unmatched junction bases numbered 6, after V lost 6 bases and J lost 7 bases. The CDR3 is 13 amino acids. In germline, CDR1 is SNHLY, CDR2 FYNNEI. CDR3 sequence: CASSRDREIEAFF. The CDR3 DNA reads as TGTGCCAGCAGCAGGGACAGGGAGATTGAAGCTTTCTTT. Looking up the rest from reference TRBV2 and TRBJ1-1 gives the full variable domain: EPEVTQTPSHQVTQMGQEVILRCVPISNHLYFYWYRQILGQKVEFLVSFYNNEISEKSEIFDDQFSVERPDGSNFTLKIRSTKLEDSAMYFCASSRDREIEAFFGQGTRLTVV.

Written as DNA, the CDR3 is TGTGCCAGCAGCCCACCTTCGGGACTAACGTACAATGAGCAGTTCTTC. It is translated as CASSPPSGLTYNEQFF. The chain is built from TRBV9 and TRBJ2-1; 7 positions match TRBD2. Unmatched junction bases numbered 11, after V lost 4 bases and J lost 4 bases. The CDR3 contains 16 residues. The V gene's germline CDR1 is SGDLS and CDR2 YYNGEE.

The genes are TRBV4-1 and TRBJ1-5; weak D call: TRBD1 (5 bases). Germline CDR1 reads MGHRA; CDR2 reads YSYEKL. V dropped 4 bases and J dropped 6 bases, with 16 bases sitting between them. The CDR3 covers 15 residues. The CDR3 coding sequence is TGCGCCAGCAGCCTGGGGCAGGGAGCCGGTCAGCCCCAGCATTTT. This translates into CASSLGQGAGQPQHF.

A note on this clonotype: An end of the junction differs from the germline gene, which may be a read error. The chain carries TRBV7-7 and TRBJ2-2; D is ambiguous. The germline V gene has CDR1 SSHAT and CDR2 FNYEAQ (reference sequence). The CDR3 sequence is 15 residues long. The CDR3 protein is CASSRILSDTGELFF. CDR3 nucleotide sequence: TGTGCTAGCAGCCGGATCCTGTCTGACACCGGGGAGCTGTTTTTT.

This chain connects TRBV19 to TRBJ1-1, with TRBD1 matching over 8 bases. V lost 7 bases, J lost 1 base, and 2 bases stayed unmatched. The CDR3 is 13 residues long. Germline values: CDR1 LNHDA, CDR2 SQIVND (reference sequence). The CDR3 region is CASTDRGNTEAFF. CDR3 DNA sequence: TGTGCCAGTACCGACAGGGGGAACACTGAAGCTTTCTTT.

This chain links TRBV7-9 with TRBJ2-5, with D perhaps TRBD2 (6 bases). V lost 5 bases and J lost 3, with 13 bases in between. Germline V gene data show CDR1 as SEHNR and CDR2 as FQNEAQ (reference sequence). CDR3 length: 14 amino acids. CDR3 loop: CASSLLSGKETQYF. The CDR3 bases are TGTGCCAGCAGCCTACTTAGCGGCAAAGAGACCCAGTACTTC.

The gene calls are TRBV10-3 and TRBJ2-1; D call uncertain. The V and J ends lost 3 bases and 6 bases respectively, with 12 bases between them. This CDR3 has 14 amino acids. CDR1 is ENHRY and CDR2 is SYGVKD in the germline V gene. The CDR3 loop is CAISERVQVNEQFF. CDR3 nucleotides: TGTGCCATCAGTGAACGCGTCCAGGTCAATGAGCAGTTCTTC.

This clonotype was detected only a few times. V gene TRBV7-9 combines with J gene TRBJ2-5, with a possible D match to TRBD1 (6 bases). Trimming cost V 7 bases and J 0 bases, with 12 bases left between them. Per germline, CDR1 SEHNR and CDR2 FQNEAQ (reference sequence). There are 14 residues in the CDR3. In nucleotides, the CDR3 is TGTGCCAGCACCACAGCAGGGGACCAAGAGACCCAGTACTTC. This gives the protein CASTTAGDQETQYF.

The chain carries TRBV12-3 or TRBV12-4 and TRBJ1-1, with D tentatively TRBD1 (5 bases). V was shortened by 2 bases and J by 3 bases, with 10 bases between the two germline ends. CDR3 size: 14 residues. The CDR3: CASSLRGMDTEAFF. DNA for the CDR3: TGTGCCAGCAGTTTAAGGGGAATGGACACTGAAGCTTTCTTT.

This clonotype appeared a few times. The V call is TRBV20-1, the J call TRBJ2-5, with D perhaps TRBD2 (6 bases). Trimming removed 0 bases at V and 4 bases at J, with 18 bases between. Germline CDR1 and CDR2: DFQATT and SNEGSKA (reference sequence). The CDR3 is 16 residues long. CDR3 loop: CSAREWRGNKGETQYF. CDR3 coding DNA: TGCAGTGCTAGAGAATGGAGGGGAAATAAGGGAGAGACCCAGTACTTC.